This T cell receptor beta chain was profiled in a study of T cells in Graves' hyperthyroidism and ophthalmopathy (dated by TCRdb to about 2019). For the study in its entirety: Peripheral blood samples were taken at the time of initial diagnosis, prior to any treatment. The approximately 90 discovery patients were divided at random into training and test sets in a 7:3 ratio. In roughly six Graves' hyperthyroidism patients, the study also compared T-cell repertoires from thyroid tissue with T-cell repertoires from blood. After blood sampling, hyperthyroidism patients were treated with methimazole at a starting dose of 30 mg daily, and ophthalmopathy patients were treated with high-dose intravenous methylprednisolone. Prospective prediction of ophthalmopathy was tested in an independent validation cohort of approximately 19 hyperthyroidism patients and some 17 patients who later progressed to ophthalmopathy. To identify distinguishing TCR V-J signatures, a discovery cohort of some 99 patients was used, comprising 43 with Graves' ophthalmopathy and approximately 57 with stable Graves' hyperthyroidism. According to the paper, TCR Vbeta CDR3 sequencing was carried out on over 130 peripheral blood samples, which came from over 40 ophthalmopathy, about 75 hyperthyroidism and roughly 17 progressor patients.

Paper-wide results and their limitations: No statistical method was used to fix the sample size in advance, and group allocation was not hidden from the investigators. Blood samples also contained most of the expanded thyroid clonotypes (frequency above 0.001), which suggests that blood repertoires may reflect thyroid immune responses. A model built on a 13 V-J signature distinguished ophthalmopathy from stable hyperthyroidism, reaching over 85% sensitivity and about 81% specificity in cross-validation and 80%/75% in testing. In validation, progression to ophthalmopathy was predicted by the model with nearly 71% sensitivity and 72% to 80% specificity, a median of about 6.4 months before onset.

Graves' hyperthyroidism was defined as stable when no progression to ophthalmopathy occurred over 18 months of follow-up. The hyperthyroidism patients were between 18 and 65 years old and newly diagnosed, with a disease duration of less than 2 months. The study excluded patients with uncontrolled infections, other autoimmune diseases, pregnancy or lactation. Clinical symptoms, serum thyroxine and TRAb, thyroid ultrasound, and orbital computed tomography formed the basis for the diagnoses. PBMCs were isolated from 7.5 to 10 ml of fresh peripheral blood by Ficoll-Paque density gradient centrifugation. Total RNA was extracted using Trizol reagent, and RNA quality was assessed on an Agilent 2100 Bioanalyzer. Amplification of TCR beta CDR3 regions was carried out from RNA transcripts. The first round of RT-PCR for the TCR CDR3 was performed with the HTBI primer set and the Qiagen OneStep RT-PCR kit. Libraries were constructed in a second round of multiplex PCR, after which size selection and purification were performed. The libraries were sequenced on an Illumina HiSeq2000 using paired-end 100 bp reads. The authors' analysis ran thus. SOAPnuke was used to process the raw data, throwing out any read that contained adapters or uncalled bases, had a mean Phred below 15, or lacked an exact constant-primer or identifier match. COPE v1.2.5 was used to merge high-quality paired reads, and clonotypes were defined as unique nucleotide sequences. MiTCR v1.1 was used to align the clonotypes against IMGT TRBV, TRBD and TRBJ reference segments. Analysis was restricted to V-J combinations with a frequency above 0.0001, which covered approximately 99% of repertoires. The TCS score was defined as the ratio of F50 (clonal expansion) to E x V (chaos), calculated using BLOSUM62-based TCRdist between CDR3 peptides within each V-J. Welch's t-statistics and random forest reduced around 520 V-J features to about 13, which were used in a naive Bayes classifier (R e1071). The raw public reads went through TCRdb reprocessing: fastp at Q25, MiXCR clone calling, in-frame beta chains kept. Entries that share a CDR3 protein sequence are merged under the most common genes and DNA. What appears here as the V and J calls and clone size reflects TCRdb's work, not the paper's. The sample includes fewer than 800,000 distinct CDR3 sequences, with roughly 15% observed a single time. The biggest ten clones account for approximately 8.4% of the sample.

As to this clonotype: Its antigen is not yet known. Per-nucleotide qualities are absent, and no much larger clonotype sits a single base away.

The TCR comes from a man between 18 and 35 years old with Graves' hyperthyroidism. Input material: blood.

CDR3 protein: CASKGRVTGELFF. The nucleotides read TGTGCCAGCAAGGGGAGAGTCACCGGGGAGCTGTTTTTT. The chain joins TRBV6-1 to TRBJ2-2; the D gene is tentatively TRBD1 or TRBD2, each matching 5 bases. Between the V and J ends, shortened by 7 bases and 4 bases respectively, the junction contains 10 bases. The CDR3, from cysteine to phenylalanine, totals 13 residues. The only DNA kept is the CDR3, 39 bases in frame from the first base. The germline V gene supplies CDR1 MNHNS and CDR2 SASEGT.